This T cell receptor (beta chain) was sequenced during a study of regulatory T cells in long-lasting Graves disease. Researchers made TCR beta libraries by using iRepertoire HTBI primers and running Arm-PCR on CDR3 regions. TCRdb reanalysed the multiplex PCR reads using MiXCR and keeps one entry per CDR3 protein. This repertoire shows under 500,000 distinct CDR3 sequences, less than 25% found once; its top ten account for more than 20%. This clonotype was seen only a few times. Trimming at V came to 4 bases and at J to 5 bases, leaving 6 bases not matched to a gene. The CDR3 length is 14 residues. Germline CDR1 reads MGHDK; CDR2 reads SYGVNS. Time point indicated: persistent/refractory GD, antithyroid drugs over 5 years with positive TRAb. There was RNA extracted from PBMCs, and the TCR library was made from it.

The sequencing here drew on peripheral blood mononuclear cells (PBMCs), taken when the disease was refractory, from a patient treated with antithyroid drugs. The receptor comes from a female donor with Graves disease. The gene calls are TRBV25-1 and TRBJ2-7; 9 bases map to TRBD2. The CDR3 sequence is CASSGAGGANEQYF. The DNA of the CDR3 is TGTGCCAGCAGTGGGGCGGGAGGGGCCAACGAGCAGTACTTC.